The clone carrying this TCR beta chain is identified as medium-sized from frequency. As yet, its antigen is unknown. Sequencing was performed with immunoSEQ multiplex PCR; in TCRdb, only in-frame clones are kept and a portion is missing. The sample totals hundreds of clones. CDR3 length: 15 residues. No coding sequence is recorded. Germline V gene lookup returns CDR1 MRHNA and CDR2 SNTAGT. The data stem from a study of synovial regulatory T cells in juvenile arthritis. Study results and caveats: Inflammation-associated Treg cells in blood had less TCR diversity than the remaining blood Treg cells.

The clonotype comes from a donor younger than 30 with juvenile idiopathic arthritis. The chain joins TRBV6-4 to TRBJ2-3; the D gene TCRdb calls, TRBD2, cannot be checked with no DNA. Sequences were obtained from Treg cells from blood. Subset described: HLA-DR+ inflammation-associated blood Treg cells. The CDR3 is CASSDSKGGAATQYF.